A single sample is the source of the 8 T cell receptor beta chains below, sequenced in a study of T cell repertoires in cytomegalovirus infection. MiXCR, run by TCRdb on the reads, gives a single entry per CDR3 protein. The table lists fewer than 1,000,000 distinct CDR3 sequences, roughly 30% of them singletons. Antigens of these TCRs are unknown. This material consisted of cultured CD8+ T cells from PBMCs, taken from culture after CMV antigen stimulation. The receptor set was obtained from a human donor in good health (CMV status not recorded). Some clones in this sample may be carry-over from other donors' samples.

The chain employs TRBV6-2 or TRBV6-3 and TRBJ2-5, with 9 nucleotides matching TRBD1. V lost 6 bases, J lost 4 bases, and 18 bases stayed unmatched. This CDR3 has 18 amino acids. Per germline, CDR1 MNHEY and CDR2 SVGEGT. CDR3 nucleotides: TGTGCCAGCAGCGCAAAGTCGAACCGGGACAGGGTTCGAGAGACCCAGTACTTC. The encoded protein is CASSAKSNRDRVRETQYF.

This clonotype was detected only a few times. The rearrangement uses TRBV27 and TRBJ2-2; D ambiguous. With 5 bases removed from V and 7 bases from J, the gap between germline ends came to 8 bases. Germline CDR1 is MNHEY and CDR2 is SMNVEV (reference sequence). This CDR3 is 12 amino acids long. As DNA, the CDR3 is TGTGCCAGCAGTCCCGTTCTCGGGGAGCTGTTTTTT. Its translation: CASSPVLGELFF.

This clonotype came up many times. The V and J genes are TRBV7-8 and TRBJ1-1; a possible D gene is TRBD1 (6 bases). The CDR3 is 15 amino acids. V dropped 6 bases and J dropped 0 bases, with 14 bases sitting between them. CDR1 and CDR2 from the germline V gene are SGHVS and FQNEAQ. The CDR3 coding sequence is TGTGCCAGCAGTCGACGTACAGGGTTGAACACTGAAGCTTTCTTT. This translates into CASSRRTGLNTEAFF.

The chain recombines TRBV7-3 with TRBJ1-1, with D unresolved. There are 14 residues in the CDR3. Between the trimmed V and J ends, which lost 3 bases and 5 bases, there was a span of 13 bases. Germline CDR1 is SGHTA and CDR2 is FQGTGA. CDR3 nucleotides: TGTGCCAGCAGCTTGGGTCCGTCCCCAACTGAAGCTTTCTTT. It yields the protein CASSLGPSPTEAFF.

This clonotype turned up a few times. The V call is TRBV12-3 or TRBV12-4, the J call TRBJ2-6; D is unresolved. The V end was cut by 3 bases, the J end by 0 bases, with 15 bases between. There are 18 residues in the CDR3. The CDR3 here is CASSFNKEQTSGANVLTF. CDR3 DNA sequence: TGTGCCAGCAGTTTTAATAAAGAACAGACCTCTGGGGCCAACGTCCTGACTTTC.

The J gene is TRBJ2-7, the V gene TRBV5-5; 7 nucleotides agree with TRBD1. Germline V lookup: CDR1 SGHKS, CDR2 YYEKEE (reference sequence). The CDR3 is 14 residues long. V lost 0 bases, J lost 3 bases, and 3 bases stayed unmatched. DNA of the CDR3: TGTGCCAGCAGCTTGGAAGGGGACAGCTACGAGCAGTACGTC. Protein: CASSLEGDSYEQYV.

The table lists this clonotype with a count of one. The V and J genes are TRBV10-2 and TRBJ1-1; possible D gene TRBD1, 5 bases. Looked up from germline, CDR1 is WSHSY and CDR2 is SAAADI. The CDR3 has 13 amino acids. Trimming stripped 3 bases from V and 4 bases from J, with 9 bases between. Written as DNA, the CDR3 is TGCGCCAGCAGTGAAGGCAGGGTCACTGAAGCTTTCTTT. Its translation: CASSEGRVTEAFF.

This clonotype was observed at least ten times. This chain uses TRBV7-6 with TRBJ2-1; maybe TRBD2 (7 bases). Deletions cut 1 base from V and 11 bases from J, with 18 bases between. There are 15 residues in the CDR3. In germline, CDR1 is SGHVS, CDR2 FNYEAQ. The DNA for the CDR3 is TGTGCCAGCAGCTTAGAAGGGGGGGCCGAGCGTCAGCAGTTCTTC. It translates to CASSLEGGAERQQFF.